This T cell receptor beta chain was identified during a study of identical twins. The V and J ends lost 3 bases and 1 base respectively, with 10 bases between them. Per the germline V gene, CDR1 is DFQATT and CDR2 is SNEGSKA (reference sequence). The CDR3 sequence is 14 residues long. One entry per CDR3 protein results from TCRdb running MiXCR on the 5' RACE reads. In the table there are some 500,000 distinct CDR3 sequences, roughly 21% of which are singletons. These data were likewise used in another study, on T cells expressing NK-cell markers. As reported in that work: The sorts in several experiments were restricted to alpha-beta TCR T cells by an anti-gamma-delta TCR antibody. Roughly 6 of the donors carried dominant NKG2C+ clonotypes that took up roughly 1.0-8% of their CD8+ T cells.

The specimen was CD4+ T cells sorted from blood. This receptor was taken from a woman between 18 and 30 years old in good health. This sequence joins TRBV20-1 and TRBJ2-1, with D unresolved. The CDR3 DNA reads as TGCAGTGCTAGCGCCCTAAGGTCCTACAATGAGCAGTTCTTC. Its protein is CSASALRSYNEQFF.